This T cell receptor (beta chain) was captured by sequencing in a study of T cells expressing NK-cell markers. TCRdb reprocessed the 5' RACE reads, with one entry per CDR3 protein and no DNA. The sample includes 450,000 to 600,000 distinct CDR3 sequences. The sequenced sample was blood T cells: a sorted CD56 or NKG2C T cell subset, CD4+ or CD8+ T cells, or bulk PBMC T cells (not recorded which). The source is a man aged 18 to 35 in good health.

This CDR3 reads CSVEGTSGETQYF. The J gene is TRBJ2-5, the V gene TRBV29-1; the D call from TCRdb, TRBD1, cannot be confirmed without DNA. Germline V gives CDR1 SQVTM, CDR2 ANQGSEA. CDR3 length equals 13 residues.